One sample yielded the 32 T cell receptor beta chains listed below, sequenced in a study of OX40 agonist ivuxolimab in advanced cancers. Libraries were prepared by immunoSEQ multiplex PCR; TCRdb keeps only in-frame clonotypes and omits some of them. The sample yields 50,000 to 65,000 clones, roughly 77% seen once. Specimen: CD4+ or CD8+ T cells sorted from blood, collected in a trial of the OX40 agonist ivuxolimab. These receptors were collected from an adult with an advanced solid tumor such as melanoma, head and neck, liver or kidney cancer.

In this sample, this clone turned up a few times. The chain employs TRBV10-1 and TRBJ2-7, with D possibly TRBD2 on 5 matching bases. The CDR3 spans 14 residues. V gave up 4 bases and J gave up 7 bases, with 17 bases separating them. Germline V CDR1 and CDR2: WNHNN, SYGVQD (reference sequence). CDR3 bases: TGCGCCAGCAGTGGTTCCTTTGACCGGAGGGAGCAGTACTTC. This gives the protein CASSGSFDRREQYF.

The J gene is TRBJ2-7, the V gene TRBV6-6, with 14 bases fitting TRBD2. The CDR3 runs 15 residues. With V trimmed by 5 bases and J by 6 bases, 6 bases remained unmatched. From germline, CDR1 is MNHNY and CDR2 SVGAGI (reference sequence). The CDR3: CASSKTSGGAGEQYF. Written as DNA, the CDR3 is TGTGCCAGCAGTAAGACTAGCGGGGGGGCCGGCGAGCAGTACTTC.

V is TRBV28 and J is TRBJ1-2; TRBD1 might be the D (6 bases). V was clipped by 6 bases and J by 0 bases, with 14 bases between them. The length of the CDR3 is 15 residues. Germline V gene lookup returns CDR1 MDHEN and CDR2 SYDVKM. The CDR3 nucleotides are TGTGCCAGCAGGCCCCCCCGGGACACTAACTATGGCTACACCTTC. Protein: CASRPPRDTNYGYTF.

The chain has TRBV7-6 and TRBJ2-2; D is uncertain. This CDR3 spans 15 amino acids. Trimming took off 1 base at V and 0 bases at J, with 6 bases between the two ends. Germline V lookup: CDR1 SGHVS, CDR2 FNYEAQ. For the CDR3, the DNA is TGTGCCAGCAGCTTAGATGGGACGAACACCGGGGAGCTGTTTTTT. The encoded protein is CASSLDGTNTGELFF.

This clone was seen just once. The chain has TRBV27 and TRBJ1-6, with D perhaps TRBD1 (5 bases). The CDR3 contains 16 residues. V was trimmed by 0 bases and J by 10 bases, leaving 16 bases between them. The germline gives CDR1 MNHEY, CDR2 SMNVEV (reference sequence). For the CDR3, the DNA is TGTGCCAGCAGTTTATCGGGGCCAAAAGGATACTCACCCCTCCACTTT. Translation gives CASSLSGPKGYSPLHF.

J is TRBJ2-2 and V is TRBV7-7, with 8 bases identical to TRBD1. Germline lookup yields CDR1 SSHAT and CDR2 FNYEAQ (reference sequence). J was trimmed by 7 bases and V by 5 bases; bases with no gene match: 6. The CDR3 extends over 14 amino acids. The CDR3 here is CASSPQGALGELFF. Written as DNA, the CDR3 is TGTGCCAGCAGCCCGCAGGGGGCTCTCGGGGAGCTGTTTTTT.

The chain uses TRBV6-5 and TRBJ1-2; D might be TRBD1 (5 bases). Germline CDR1 MNHEY, CDR2 SVGAGI. The CDR3 runs 13 residues. V lost 6 bases, J lost 1 base, and 9 bases lay in between. This CDR3 is CASRVQGNYGYTF. Written as DNA, the CDR3 is TGTGCCAGCAGGGTTCAGGGTAACTATGGCTACACCTTC.

The J gene is TRBJ1-2, the V gene TRBV7-3, with a tentative D call TRBD1 (6 bases). CDR3 length: 14 residues. The V gene's germline CDR1 is SGHTA and CDR2 FQGTGA. The V gene lost 5 bases and the J gene lost 3 bases, with 13 bases spanning the gap. CDR3 DNA sequence: TGTGCCAGCAGCCCCCAAGCAGGGGACTATGGCTACACCTTC. Its translation is CASSPQAGDYGYTF.

The chain couples TRBV2 to TRBJ2-3; TRBD2 agrees at 13 bases. The ends lost 6 bases at V and 0 bases at J; junction bases unmatched: 9. This CDR3 comprises 18 residues. Germline values: CDR1 SNHLY, CDR2 FYNNEI. CDR3: CASRPTSGGGLSTDTQYF. In DNA, the CDR3 is TGTGCCAGCAGGCCTACTAGCGGGGGGGGATTAAGCACAGATACGCAGTATTTT.

The sample holds one count of this clone. The chain combines TRBV7-2 with TRBJ1-1; perhaps TRBD1 as D (6 bases). CDR3 size: 15 residues. From germline, CDR1 is SGHTA and CDR2 FQGNSA. V gave up 1 base and J gave up 2 bases, with 11 bases separating them. CDR3 amino acids: CASSLVAGANTEAFF. The CDR3 DNA sequence: TGTGCCAGCAGCTTAGTCGCGGGGGCTAACACTGAAGCTTTCTTT.

The chain uses TRBV5-1 and TRBJ2-3, with 8 bases that match TRBD2. Per the germline V gene, CDR1 is SGHRS and CDR2 is YFSETQ. This CDR3 is 15 amino acids long. Unmatched junction bases numbered 14, after V lost 4 bases and J lost 10 bases. CDR3: CASSPGGGQGGAQYF. In DNA, the CDR3 is TGCGCCAGCAGCCCAGGCGGGGGGCAGGGAGGGGCGCAGTATTTT.

The V gene is TRBV7-3, the J gene TRBJ2-3, with TRBD1 matching over 10 bases. With V trimmed by 6 bases and J by 4 bases, 10 bases remained unmatched. Per germline, CDR1 SGHTA and CDR2 FQGTGA. The CDR3 covers 16 residues. CDR3 nucleotide sequence: TGTGCCAGCAGTACTACTCGGGACAGGGGTTCAGATACGCAGTATTTT. The encoded protein is CASSTTRDRGSDTQYF.

The chain employs TRBV4-1 and TRBJ2-1, with 10 bases identical to TRBD1. The germline V gene encodes CDR1 MGHRA and CDR2 YSYEKL. This CDR3 has 17 residues. The junction had 12 bases not matched to a gene; V was cut back by 3 bases and J by 7 bases. The CDR3 reads CASSHPLRDRGLNEQFF. CDR3 coding DNA: TGCGCCAGCAGCCACCCTCTTCGGGACAGGGGTTTAAATGAGCAGTTCTTC.

CDR3 nucleotide sequence: TGTGCCAGCAGCTTGGGACAGGCGATCTATGGCTACACCTTC. Translated, it gives CASSLGQAIYGYTF. This chain connects TRBV7-9 to TRBJ1-2; 8 bases are shared with TRBD1. The germline V gene encodes CDR1 SEHNR and CDR2 FQNEAQ (reference sequence). The junction had 4 bases not matched to a gene; V was cut back by 3 bases and J by 4 bases. This CDR3 is built from 14 residues.

This clone was observed a few times. The CDR3 DNA sequence: TGTGCCAGCAGCATAGGGGGAATCGGGGAGCTGTTTTTT. This sequence encodes CASSIGGIGELFF. The rearrangement uses TRBV5-5 and TRBJ2-2; D is perhaps TRBD1 (6 bases). Trimming removed 4 bases at V and 7 bases at J, with 11 bases between. CDR3 length: 13 residues. Germline CDR1 and CDR2: SGHKS and YYEKEE (reference sequence).

This clone has only one observation. The rearrangement joins TRBV5-1 to TRBJ2-2, with 8 nucleotides matching TRBD1. CDR3 size: 17 residues. V lost 1 base, J lost 6 bases, and 11 bases stayed unmatched. From germline, CDR1 is SGHRS and CDR2 YFSETQ. The CDR3 sequence is CASSLLDRVTRAGELFF. As DNA, the CDR3 is TGCGCCAGCAGCTTGCTGGACAGGGTTACGCGGGCCGGGGAGCTGTTTTTT.

The chain employs TRBV27 and TRBJ1-2; 7 nucleotides agree with TRBD1. The CDR3 length is 13 residues. V lost 3 bases, J lost 4 bases, and 2 bases stayed unmatched. CDR1 MNHEY and CDR2 SMNVEV come from the germline V gene (reference sequence). The DNA for the CDR3 is TGTGCCAGCAGTTTGGGGACAGCCTATGGCTACACCTTC. As protein: CASSLGTAYGYTF.

CDR3 in amino acids: CASSLASADPTDTQYF. Here the CDR3 DNA reads TGTGCCAGCAGCTTAGCCTCAGCGGACCCCACAGATACGCAGTATTTT. The V gene is TRBV11-2, the J gene TRBJ2-3; possible D gene TRBD2, 5 bases. Germline V gene data show CDR1 as SGHAT and CDR2 as FQNNGV. Trimming took 1 base from V and 2 from J, leaving 13 bases between them. This CDR3 has 16 amino acids. The full variable domain, rest sourced from reference TRBV11-2 and TRBJ2-3, is EAGVAQSPRYKIIEKRQSVAFWCNPISGHATLYWYQQILGQGPKLLIQFQNNGVVDDSQLPKDRFSAERLKGVDSTLKIQPAKLEDSAVYLCASSLASADPTDTQYFGPGTRLTVL.

The genes are TRBV11-3 and TRBJ2-2; possibly TRBD2 for D (6 bases). Between the trimmed V and J ends, which lost 2 bases and 1 base, there was a span of 8 bases. The germline V gene encodes CDR1 SGHNT and CDR2 YENEEA. This CDR3 has 15 residues. CDR3 sequence reads: CASSLLGGNTGELFF. As DNA, the CDR3 is TGTGCCAGCAGCTTACTGGGAGGGAACACCGGGGAGCTGTTTTTT.

The gene calls are TRBV7-3 and TRBJ2-1, with TRBD2 matching over 10 bases. Trimming removed 5 bases from V and 7 bases from J; junction bases left unmatched: 8. CDR1 is SGHTA, CDR2 FQGTGA, per germline. This CDR3 has 15 amino acids. The CDR3 DNA follows: TGTGCCAGCAGCCCCACTAGCGGGACTAGGAATGAGCAGTTCTTC. It specifies CASSPTSGTRNEQFF.

This sequence joins TRBV18 and TRBJ2-2; 8 nucleotides agree with TRBD2. Germline loops: CDR1 KGHSH, CDR2 LQKENI. V trimming: 4 bases; J trimming: 1 base; junction bases outside the gene matches: 8. The CDR3 has 17 residues. As DNA, the CDR3 is TGTGCCAGCTCACGCGGTGGAGCGGGGGTGAACACCGGGGAGCTGTTTTTT. The encoded protein is CASSRGGAGVNTGELFF.

CDR3 sequence (DNA): TGTGCCAGCAGCCCTGGCAGGGGAGACACTGAAGCTTTCTTT. Protein product: CASSPGRGDTEAFF. V gene TRBV7-9 combines with J gene TRBJ1-1, with D tentatively TRBD1 (6 bases). The CDR3 has 14 residues. V gave up 5 bases and J gave up 3 bases, with 13 bases separating them. CDR1 is SEHNR, CDR2 FQNEAQ, per germline (reference sequence).

The rearrangement uses TRBV7-9 and TRBJ1-2; no clear D. With 0 bases removed from V and 0 bases from J, the gap between germline ends came to 11 bases. Germline assignment: CDR1 SEHNR and CDR2 FQNEAQ (reference sequence). The CDR3 consists of 16 residues. The CDR3, as DNA: TGTGCCAGCAGCTTAGCTGGCCCACCTGCTAACTATGGCTACACCTTC. It codes for CASSLAGPPANYGYTF.

This chain links TRBV4-1 with TRBJ2-5, with TRBD2 identical over 12 bases. Trimming took 2 bases from V and 3 from J; bases not matched to a gene: 7. The germline V gene encodes CDR1 MGHRA and CDR2 YSYEKL. The CDR3 is made up of 17 amino acids. The DNA for the CDR3 is TGCGCCAGCAGCCAACCGACTAGCGGGGGTAATAAAGAGACCCAGTACTTC. Protein sequence: CASSQPTSGGNKETQYF.

Concerning this clone itself: The sample contains more than one DNA sequence encoding this CDR3. The J gene is TRBJ2-7, the V gene TRBV2; perhaps TRBD2 as D (5 bases). Trimming cost V 7 bases and J 3 bases, with 10 bases left between them. Germline V gene lookup returns CDR1 SNHLY and CDR2 FYNNEI. This CDR3 is 12 amino acids long. The CDR3 region has the DNA TGTGCCAGCACCCGGACTGTCTACGAGCAGTACTTC. It codes for CASTRTVYEQYF.

V gene TRBV4-1 combines with J gene TRBJ1-6; maybe TRBD1 (5 bases). The CDR3 runs to 15 residues. Trimming shortened V by 4 bases and J by 8 bases, and 15 bases separated the two germline ends. CDR1 and CDR2 from the germline V gene are MGHRA and YSYEKL. CDR3: CASSPAAGSDSPLHF. CDR3 nucleotides: TGCGCCAGCAGCCCCGCGGCAGGGTCGGATTCACCCCTCCACTTT.

This clone was found once. This chain joins TRBV21-1 and TRBJ1-6; TRBD1 was called by the table and not checked on the DNA. TRBV21-1 is recorded as a pseudogene. The CDR3 contains 17 residues. The CDR3, as DNA: TGTGCCAGCAGCAATCGGACAGCCGAAGGGGTGGGTTCACCCCTCCACTTT. It specifies CASSNRTAEGVGSPLHF.

V gene TRBV10-2 combines with J gene TRBJ1-6; D is unclear. This CDR3 is built from 12 residues. Trimming took off 6 bases at V and 6 bases at J, with 6 bases between the two ends. Germline V gene data show CDR1 as WSHSY and CDR2 as SAAADI. CDR3 in DNA: TGCGCCAGCAGGGACGGTAATTCACCCCTCCACTTT. Its protein product is CASRDGNSPLHF.

J is TRBJ2-1 and V is TRBV5-1, with 8 bases matching TRBD2. V was clipped by 1 base and J by 7 bases; unmatched bases: 7. The V gene's germline CDR1 is SGHRS and CDR2 YFSETQ. CDR3 length: 15 amino acids. The CDR3 DNA sequence: TGCGCCAGCAGCTTGACGGGGGGGCCGCAGAATGAGCAGTTCTTC. Amino acid sequence: CASSLTGGPQNEQFF.

This clone was seen a handful of times. The rearrangement uses TRBV5-1 and TRBJ1-1, with D maybe TRBD1 (6 bases). V was shortened by 4 bases and J by 4 bases, with 14 bases between the two germline ends. This CDR3 comprises 14 residues. Germline V CDR1 and CDR2: SGHRS, YFSETQ. CDR3 region: CASSRGRLPTEAFF. The DNA of the CDR3 is TGCGCCAGCAGCCGGGGGCGTTTGCCCACTGAAGCTTTCTTT.

V and J are TRBV5-4 and TRBJ2-1; 10 nucleotides align to TRBD2. Unmatched junction bases numbered 5, after V lost 1 base and J lost 7 bases. This CDR3 region has 15 residues. Germline values: CDR1 SGHNT, CDR2 YYREEE (reference sequence). The CDR3 DNA sequence: TGTGCCAGCAGCTTGCGAGCGGGGGGGCGGAATGAGCAGTTCTTC. The encoded protein is CASSLRAGGRNEQFF.

The chain combines TRBV28 with TRBJ2-5; no clear D gene. The V end lost 5 bases, the J end lost 2 bases, and 12 bases lay between the germline ends. Looked up from germline, CDR1 is MDHEN and CDR2 is SYDVKM. The CDR3 spans 14 residues. CDR3 loop: CASSTYDRQETQYF. CDR3 nucleotides: TGTGCCAGCAGTACCTATGATAGACAAGAGACCCAGTACTTC.